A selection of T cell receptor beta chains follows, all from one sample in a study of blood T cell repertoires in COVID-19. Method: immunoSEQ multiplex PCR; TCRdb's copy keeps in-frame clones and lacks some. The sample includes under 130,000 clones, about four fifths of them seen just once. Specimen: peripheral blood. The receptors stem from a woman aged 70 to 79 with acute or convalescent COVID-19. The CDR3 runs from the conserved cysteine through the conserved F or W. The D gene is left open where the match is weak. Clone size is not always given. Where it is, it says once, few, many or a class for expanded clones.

CASSQGRGLSGYTF TGCGCCAGCAGCCAAGGGAGGGGGCTTAGTGGCTACACCTTC TRBD1 TRBV4-3 . TRBJ1-2
CASSPGMFGNTIYF TGTGCCAGCAGCCCCGGGATGTTTGGAAACACCATATATTTT . TRBV3-1/TRBV3-2 . TRBJ1-3
CSASMGQITGELFF TGCAGTGCTAGTATGGGACAAATCACCGGGGAGCTGTTTTTT . TRBV20-1 . TRBJ2-2
CASSPMRNSNQPQHF TGTGCCAGCAGTCCCATGAGGAATAGCAATCAGCCCCAGCATTTT . TRBV6-5 few TRBJ1-5
CASSLAATGEQYF TGTGCCAGCAGCTTAGCGGCTACGGGTGAGCAGTACTTC . TRBV7-9 . TRBJ2-7
CASSIGVGNYGYTF TGTGCCAGCAGCATAGGGGTCGGTAACTATGGCTACACCTTC . TRBV27 . TRBJ1-2
CASSEQQGANYGYTF TGTGCCAGCAGTGAACAACAGGGGGCCAACTATGGCTACACCTTC TRBD1 TRBV6-1 once TRBJ1-2
CASSKDTPRDRGLYSNQPQHF TGTGCCAGCAGCAAAGATACCCCCCGGGACAGGGGACTATATAGCAATCAGCCCCAGCATTTT . TRBV21-1 . TRBJ1-5
CASEETGGRAGELFF TGTGCCAGCGAGGAGACAGGGGGCCGCGCCGGGGAGCTGTTTTTT TRBD1 TRBV2 . TRBJ2-2
CAIRGGPLAGVHNEQFF TGTGCCATCAGGGGCGGGCCACTAGCGGGAGTCCACAATGAGCAGTTCTTC TRBD2 TRBV10-3 . TRBJ2-1
CASSLGRQDGYTF TGTGCCAGCAGCTTAGGCAGGCAGGATGGCTACACCTTC . TRBV7-2 once TRBJ1-2
CASSDQRGTGWGTQYF TGTGCCAGCAGTGACCAAAGGGGGACAGGGTGGGGTACGCAGTATTTT TRBD1 TRBV25-1 . TRBJ2-3
CASSVAGGTAGANVLTF TGTGCCAGCAGCGTAGCGGGGGGGACGGCTGGGGCCAACGTCCTGACTTTC TRBD2 TRBV9 . TRBJ2-6
CASSFQTGGTGELFF TGTGCCAGCAGCTTCCAAACGGGAGGAACCGGGGAGCTGTTTTTT TRBD2 TRBV5-8 . TRBJ2-2
CASSLVTGNSPLHF TGTGCCAGCAGTTTAGTGACAGGCAATTCACCCCTCCACTTT . TRBV28 . TRBJ1-6
CASSKGDRGDDGYTF TGTGCCAGCAGCAAAGGGGACAGGGGGGACGATGGCTACACCTTC . TRBV21-1 . TRBJ1-2
CATLQTGGHGSPLHF TGTGCCACCCTACAAACAGGGGGCCATGGCTCACCCCTCCACTTT TRBD1 TRBV10-3 . TRBJ1-6
CASNRRRGGEIGQPQHF TGTGCCAGCAACCGGAGACGGGGGGGAGAGATAGGTCAGCCCCAGCATTTT . TRBV21-1 few TRBJ1-5
CASSERAGGPDTQYF TGTGCCAGCAGTGAGCGAGCGGGGGGGCCAGATACGCAGTATTTT TRBD2 TRBV6-4 . TRBJ2-3
CASSARQTLPYGYTF TGTGCCAGCAGTGCCAGACAGACACTCCCCTATGGCTACACCTTC . TRBV28 . TRBJ1-2
CASSLEPGHSSPLHF TGTGCCAGCAGCTTGGAACCGGGACATAGCTCACCCCTCCACTTT . TRBV5-6 . TRBJ1-6
CASSSARIYGYTF TGTGCCAGCAGCAGCGCCCGTATCTATGGCTACACCTTC . TRBV28 few TRBJ1-2
CASSITGSEQYF TGCGCCAGCAGCATAACAGGGTCCGAGCAGTACTTC . TRBV5-1 . TRBJ2-7
CASSGAGSSGRVGLDEQFF TGTGCCAGTAGTGGGGCTGGTTCTAGCGGGAGGGTGGGGTTGGATGAGCAGTTCTTC TRBD2 TRBV19 . TRBJ2-1
CASSPFSGANVLTF TGTGCCAGCAGCCCCTTCTCTGGGGCCAACGTCCTGACTTTC . TRBV4-2 . TRBJ2-6
CASSPDRDSPLHF TGTGCCAGCTCACCTGACAGGGATTCACCCCTCCACTTT TRBD1 TRBV18 . TRBJ1-6
CASSSLASSSYNEQFF TGTGCCAGCAGTTCACTAGCGTCCAGCTCCTACAATGAGCAGTTCTTC TRBD2 TRBV6-6 . TRBJ2-1
CASGPSAGHNSPLHF TGTGCCAGCGGCCCCTCGGCAGGGCATAATTCACCCCTCCACTTT . TRBV27 once TRBJ1-6
CASSPLDRGDYNEQFF TGCGCCAGCAGCCCGTTGGACAGGGGTGATTACAATGAGCAGTTCTTC TRBD1 TRBV4-1 few TRBJ2-1
CASSLPRQGGDEQFF TGTGCCAGCAGCTTACCTAGACAGGGAGGCGATGAGCAGTTCTTC . TRBV7-9 . TRBJ2-1
CASSFDGRGGQPQHF TGCGCCAGCAGCTTTGACGGCAGGGGCGGTCAGCCCCAGCATTTT . TRBV5-1 . TRBJ1-5
CASSQPTLGGYGYTF TGCGCCAGCAGCCAACCGACACTCGGTGGGTATGGCTACACCTTC . TRBV4-1 . TRBJ1-2
CSVGQSGQETQYF TGCAGCGTTGGGCAGAGCGGCCAAGAGACCCAGTACTTC . TRBV29-1 . TRBJ2-5
CASSFRATSSYEQYF TGTGCCAGCAGCTTCCGCGCGACAAGCTCCTACGAGCAGTACTTC . TRBV5-6 many TRBJ2-7
CASSQDQEQPQHF TGCGCCAGCAGCCAAGATCAGGAACAGCCCCAGCATTTT . TRBV4-3 . TRBJ1-5
CASSPSWDRGYYEQYF TGCGCCAGCAGCCCTTCCTGGGACAGGGGTTACTACGAGCAGTACTTC TRBD1 TRBV4-1 . TRBJ2-7
CASSFQTPSGRTQYF TGTGCCAGCAGCTTCCAGACCCCTAGCGGGAGAACGCAGTATTTT TRBD2 TRBV5-4 . TRBJ2-3
CASRPNPPAGEQFF TGTGCCAGCAGGCCAAACCCGCCAGCGGGTGAGCAGTTCTTC . TRBV6-5 . TRBJ2-1
CASSPLLAASYEQYF TGTGCCAGCAGCCCGTTACTAGCGGCTTCCTACGAGCAGTACTTC TRBD2 TRBV7-2 . TRBJ2-7
CATSTGLAGGSYNEQFF TGTGCCACCAGCACCGGACTAGCGGGAGGGTCCTACAATGAGCAGTTCTTC TRBD2 TRBV15 . TRBJ2-1